Presented here are 23 T cell receptor beta chains from one specimen sequenced in a study of preoperative IRX-2 immunotherapy in early breast cancer (dated by TCRdb to the late 2010s). Read against the paper, the sample's treatment or condition label means: preoperative locoregional IRX-2 cytokine immunotherapy. The library was generated by the immunoSEQ multiplex PCR assay. TCRdb obtained this table from immuneACCESS and retained in-frame rearrangements with V and J assigned. These tables miss some clones; where compared with another copy, unresolved V genes account for less than half of the shortfall, and the remainder is unexplained. This sample lists 8,500 to 14,000 clones; 80% were detected once. 4.5% to 7% of the sample is held by the ten biggest clonotypes. The sequencing here drew on lymph node tissue, taken before IRX-2 immunotherapy. The receptors here all came from a human donor with breast cancer.

This clone came up once. CDR3 protein: CASRPGEYSNQPQHF. The CDR3 nucleotides read TGTGCCAGCAGGCCGGGGGAATATAGCAATCAGCCCCAGCATTTT. The rearrangement uses TRBV6-8 and TRBJ1-5, with D possibly being TRBD1 (5 bases). The CDR3 runs 15 residues. V dropped 6 bases and J dropped 0 bases, with 12 bases sitting between them. CDR1 is MNHGY and CDR2 is SAAAGT in the germline V gene.

The chain carries TRBV6-8 and TRBJ2-7; D gene uncertain. Germline CDR1 is MNHGY and CDR2 is SAAAGT. Trimming removed 8 bases from V and 2 bases from J, with 16 bases in between. The CDR3 sequence is 14 residues long. The CDR3 DNA reads TGTGCCAGCGGAGTAAATTTAGACGCCTACGAGCAGTACTTC. It specifies CASGVNLDAYEQYF.

The chain joins TRBV29-1 to TRBJ1-2; D gene unclear. Trimming removed 0 bases at V and 4 bases at J, with 9 bases between. The CDR3 length is 13 residues. Germline CDR1 reads SQVTM; CDR2 reads ANQGSEA. Here the CDR3 reads CSVEDGSAYGYTF. The DNA of the CDR3 is TGCAGCGTTGAAGATGGTTCGGCCTATGGCTACACCTTC.

This chain uses TRBV19 with TRBJ1-1; tentative D call: TRBD1 (5 bases). This CDR3 region has 14 residues. The V gene's germline CDR1 is LNHDA and CDR2 SQIVND (reference sequence). V was cut by 2 bases and J by 3 bases, with 10 bases left in between. The CDR3 protein is CASSISGMDTEAFF. CDR3 coding DNA: TGTGCCAGTAGTATATCAGGGATGGACACTGAAGCTTTCTTT.

This sequence joins TRBV19 and TRBJ1-2; D gene unclear. Looked up from germline, CDR1 is LNHDA and CDR2 is SQIVND (reference sequence). V dropped 8 bases and J dropped 4 bases, with 14 bases sitting between them. CDR3 length: 13 residues. Here the CDR3 reads CASRNPDFYGYTF. CDR3 bases: TGTGCCAGTCGGAACCCGGACTTCTATGGCTACACCTTC.

The V and J genes are TRBV29-1 and TRBJ2-1, with 7 bases fitting TRBD1. CDR1 is SQVTM, CDR2 ANQGSEA, per germline. V shed 5 bases, J shed 6 bases, and the junction held 10 bases outside the gene matches. This CDR3 comprises 14 residues. The CDR3, as DNA: TGCAGCGTTCTGTCAGGGGGTGGGAGCAATGAGCAGTTCTTC. It specifies CSVLSGGGSNEQFF.

Only a few counts were recorded for this clone. The rearrangement links TRBV11-3 to TRBJ2-7; 7 nucleotides align to TRBD1. J lost 5 bases, V lost 5 bases, and 9 bases had no gene match. The germline gives CDR1 SGHNT, CDR2 YENEEA. The CDR3 has 14 amino acids. CDR3 coding DNA: TGTGCCAGCAGCCGGGACAGACAAGAGCACGAGCAGTACTTC. This codes for CASSRDRQEHEQYF.

The genes are TRBV19 and TRBJ1-2, with no clear D. The CDR3 contains 13 residues. Germline V gene sequence: CDR1 LNHDA, CDR2 SQIVND (reference sequence). V was cut by 0 bases and J by 3 bases, with 5 bases left in between. CDR3 residues: CASSIERDYGYTF. The DNA for the CDR3 is TGTGCCAGTAGTATAGAGAGGGACTATGGCTACACCTTC.

The chain joins TRBV19 to TRBJ2-7, with D unresolved. The length of the CDR3 is 14 residues. V was shortened by 4 bases and J by 1 base, with 11 bases between the two germline ends. Per the germline V gene, CDR1 is LNHDA and CDR2 is SQIVND (reference sequence). The CDR3 sequence is CASSREGISYEQYF. CDR3 DNA sequence: TGTGCCAGTAGTAGAGAAGGGATTTCCTACGAGCAGTACTTC.

This clone was recorded only once. This chain links TRBV11-3 with TRBJ2-7, with D perhaps TRBD1 or TRBD2 (5 bases each). The V gene's germline CDR1 is SGHNT and CDR2 YENEEA. The CDR3 runs to 14 residues. V lost 5 bases, J lost 1 base, and 12 bases lay in between. CDR3 residues: CASSERDGSYEQYF. The CDR3 coding sequence is TGTGCCAGCAGCGAACGGGACGGTTCCTACGAGCAGTACTTC.

CDR3 sequence (DNA): TGTGCCAGCAGCTTAGAAGGTGGGCCTACTAACTATGGCTACACCTTC. It encodes CASSLEGGPTNYGYTF. This chain joins TRBV11-3 and TRBJ1-2; no reliable D call. CDR1 SGHNT and CDR2 YENEEA come from the germline V gene. V was trimmed by 0 bases and J by 0 bases, leaving 11 bases between them. The length of the CDR3 is 16 residues. Looking up the rest from reference TRBV11-3 and TRBJ1-2 gives the full variable domain: EAGVVQSPRYKIIEKKQPVAFWCNPISGHNTLYWYLQNLGQGPELLIRYENEEAVDDSQLPKDRFSAERLKGVDSTLKIQPAELGDSAVYLCASSLEGGPTNYGYTFGSGTRLTVV.

V and J are TRBV6-8 and TRBJ2-7; 10 bases map to TRBD2. V dropped 6 bases and J dropped 0; count of bases not matched to a gene: 5. The germline CDR1 and CDR2 sequences are MNHGY and SAAAGT. The CDR3 length is 15 residues. As DNA, the CDR3 is TGTGCCAGCAGGAAATCTAGCGGGAGCTCCTACGAGCAGTACTTC. Its translation is CASRKSSGSSYEQYF.

This chain uses TRBV6-8 with TRBJ2-2, with a tentative D call TRBD2 (6 bases). V lost 4 bases and J lost 4, with 7 bases in between. This CDR3 spans 13 amino acids. Germline CDR1 reads MNHGY; CDR2 reads SAAAGT. The CDR3 coding sequence is TGTGCCAGCAGTTCGCGGGGCACCGGGGAGCTGTTTTTT. Translation: CASSSRGTGELFF.

In this sample, this clone turned up a few times. The V gene is TRBV7-5, the J gene TRBJ1-2; the table names TRBD1, a call not compared with the DNA. TRBV7-5 is a pseudogene locus. The CDR3 extends over 16 amino acids. The CDR3 DNA reads TGTGCCAGCAGCCCAAACCCCGGGACAGGGGCCTTAGGCTACACCTTC. Translated: CASSPNPGTGALGYTF.

This clone was seen only once. The rearrangement joins TRBV6-8 to TRBJ1-2, with 8 positions matching TRBD1. After removal of 6 bases from V and 4 bases from J, the junction contained 4 bases not matched to a gene. CDR3 size: 13 residues. From germline, CDR1 is MNHGY and CDR2 SAAAGT. In DNA form, the CDR3 reads TGTGCCAGCAGACCGGACAGGGCCTATGGCTACACCTTC. Translation gives CASRPDRAYGYTF.

This sequence joins TRBV28 and TRBJ2-1; 11 bases match TRBD1. Germline loops: CDR1 MDHEN, CDR2 SYDVKM. This CDR3 is 19 amino acids long. Losses at the gene ends were 2 bases for V and 5 bases for J; bases not matched to a gene: 14. The DNA for the CDR3 is TGTGCCAGCAGTTTACTGGGACAGGGGGTCTTTGGCACAAACAATGAGCAGTTCTTC. Its translation: CASSLLGQGVFGTNNEQFF.

This chain connects TRBV5-1 to TRBJ1-2; D perhaps matches TRBD1 (5 bases). The CDR3 spans 16 residues. In germline, CDR1 is SGHRS, CDR2 YFSETQ. V was clipped by 2 bases and J by 0 bases, with 14 bases between them. The CDR3 DNA sequence: TGCGCCAGCAGCTTTGGGTGGGGGAATGCTAACTATGGCTACACCTTC. It encodes CASSFGWGNANYGYTF. Together with reference TRBV5-1 and TRBJ1-2, the CDR3 gives the full variable domain: KAGVTQTPRYLIKTRGQQVTLSCSPISGHRSVSWYQQTPGQGLQFLFEYFSETQRNKGNFPGRFSGRQFSNSRSEMNVSTLELGDSALYLCASSFGWGNANYGYTFGSGTRLTVV.

The gene calls are TRBV19 and TRBJ2-1; D ambiguous. Germline V gives CDR1 LNHDA, CDR2 SQIVND (reference sequence). The CDR3 spans 14 residues. V was pared by 2 bases and J by 4 bases, with 9 bases between. This CDR3 is CASSIQDVYNEQFF. CDR3 DNA: TGTGCCAGTAGTATACAGGACGTATACAATGAGCAGTTCTTC. The variable domain in full, with the rest retrieved from reference TRBV19 and TRBJ2-1, is DGGITQSPKYLFRKEGQNVTLSCEQNLNHDAMYWYRQDPGQGLRLIYYSQIVNDFQKGDIAEGYSVSREKKESFPLTVTSAQKNPTAFYLCASSIQDVYNEQFFGPGTRLTVL.

The J gene is TRBJ2-3, the V gene TRBV28; 8 positions match TRBD1. The CDR3 is 13 residues long. Germline V gene data show CDR1 as MDHEN and CDR2 as SYDVKM. The trim removed 5 bases at V and 10 bases at J, leaving 8 bases unmatched. The CDR3 DNA reads as TGTGCCAGCAGTGGGGGACAGGTCCGGTCGCAGTATTTT. It encodes CASSGGQVRSQYF.

V is TRBV6-8 and J is TRBJ2-1; no clear D. Per germline, CDR1 MNHGY and CDR2 SAAAGT. V was trimmed by 3 bases and J by 6 bases, leaving 21 bases between them. The CDR3 covers 17 residues. The CDR3 is CASSYIADPLVPNEQFF. CDR3 in DNA: TGTGCCAGCAGTTATATTGCCGACCCGTTAGTACCCAATGAGCAGTTCTTC.

In its sample, this clone was seen once. The chain combines TRBV11-3 with TRBJ1-4; D may be TRBD1 (5 bases). CDR1 is SGHNT and CDR2 is YENEEA in the germline V gene. V lost 5 bases and J lost 4, with 14 bases in between. This CDR3 has 15 residues. CDR3 loop: CASSQQAGFNEKLFF. The DNA for the CDR3 is TGTGCCAGCAGCCAACAGGCAGGATTTAATGAAAAACTGTTTTTT.

In its sample, this clone was seen a few times. The chain couples TRBV18 to TRBJ1-1; D not resolved. The CDR3 runs to 14 residues. V was pared by 0 bases and J by 1 base, with 6 bases between. The germline CDR1 and CDR2 sequences are KGHSH and LQKENI. CDR3 region: CASSPPKGNTEAFF. The CDR3 DNA sequence: TGTGCCAGCTCACCACCGAAGGGGAACACTGAAGCTTTCTTT.

V usage is TRBV18 and J usage is TRBJ1-1; a weak D match, TRBD1 (6 bases). The CDR3 contains 14 residues. The germline V and J ends were trimmed by 8 bases and 2 bases, with 15 bases remaining between them. Germline assignment: CDR1 KGHSH and CDR2 LQKENI. CDR3 in amino acids: CASANTGINTEAFF. The CDR3 coding sequence is TGTGCCAGCGCTAACACAGGGATAAACACTGAAGCTTTCTTT. The full variable domain, in which reference TRBV18 and TRBJ1-1 provide the parts outside the CDR3, is NAGVMQNPRHLVRRRGQEARLRCSPMKGHSHVYWYRQLPEEGLKFMVYLQKENIIDESGMPKERFSAEFPKEGPSILRIQQVVRGDSAAYFCASANTGINTEAFFGQGTRLTVV.